The T cell receptor beta chain under discussion was sequenced for a study of PD-1 blockade in classical Hodgkin lymphoma. This CDR3 region has 18 residues. Per the germline V gene, CDR1 is SGHDN and CDR2 is FVKESK. Trimming shortened V by 0 bases and J by 0 bases, and 17 bases separated the two germline ends. Assay used: immunoSEQ multiplex PCR; TCRdb lists only in-frame clones, some missing. The data contain 25,000 to 30,000 clones, roughly 80% of them singletons. Time point given: cycle 4 day 1 (C4D1), after six to seven weeks of nivolumab. Patients all relapsed after autologous stem cell transplantation, and there was variation in brentuximab vedotin exposure. Thawed PBMCs underwent magnetic negative selection to yield purified CD4+ T cells.

The origin of this receptor is a human donor with classical Hodgkin lymphoma. The source material was CD4+ T cells from blood, sampled before the fourth cycle of nivolumab. The chain uses TRBV14 and TRBJ2-5; D may be TRBD2 (5 bases). DNA for the CDR3: TGTGCCAGCAGCCAAGAGCCGCAGATGAGGGCGTACCAAGAGACCCAGTACTTC. Protein product: CASSQEPQMRAYQETQYF.